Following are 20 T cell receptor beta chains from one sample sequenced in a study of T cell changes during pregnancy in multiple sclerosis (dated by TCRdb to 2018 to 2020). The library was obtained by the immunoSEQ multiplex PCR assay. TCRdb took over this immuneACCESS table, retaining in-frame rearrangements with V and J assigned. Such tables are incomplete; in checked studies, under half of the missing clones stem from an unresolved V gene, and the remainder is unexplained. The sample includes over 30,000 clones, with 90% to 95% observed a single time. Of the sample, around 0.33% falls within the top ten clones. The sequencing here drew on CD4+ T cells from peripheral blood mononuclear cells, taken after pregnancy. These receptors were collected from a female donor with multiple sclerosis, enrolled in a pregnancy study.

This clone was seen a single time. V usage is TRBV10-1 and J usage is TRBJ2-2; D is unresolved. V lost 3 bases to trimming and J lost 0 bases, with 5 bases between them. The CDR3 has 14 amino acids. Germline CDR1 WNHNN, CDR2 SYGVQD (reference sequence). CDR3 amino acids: CASSEHTNTGELFF. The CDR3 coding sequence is TGCGCCAGCAGTGAACACACGAACACCGGGGAGCTGTTTTTT.

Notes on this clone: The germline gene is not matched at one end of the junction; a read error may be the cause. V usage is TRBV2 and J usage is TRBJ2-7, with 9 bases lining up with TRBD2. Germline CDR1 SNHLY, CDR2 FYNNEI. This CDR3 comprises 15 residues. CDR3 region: CASSERLTSGHLGDF. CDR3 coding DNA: TGTGCCAGCAGTGAACGGCTGACTAGCGGACACTTGGGGGACTTC.

CDR3 in amino acids: CASSLGQAGNQPQHF. CDR3 bases: TGCGCCAGCAGCTTGGGGCAGGCAGGCAATCAGCCCCAGCATTTT. The rearrangement joins TRBV5-1 to TRBJ1-5; D is uncertain. V lost 0 bases and J 2 bases, leaving 9 bases between the germline ends. Germline V gene lookup returns CDR1 SGHRS and CDR2 YFSETQ. CDR3 length equals 15 residues.

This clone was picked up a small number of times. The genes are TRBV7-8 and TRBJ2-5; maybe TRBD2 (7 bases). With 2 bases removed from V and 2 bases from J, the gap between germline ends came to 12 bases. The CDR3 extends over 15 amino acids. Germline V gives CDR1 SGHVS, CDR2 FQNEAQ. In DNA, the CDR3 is TGTGCCAGCAGCTTATCAGAGGGGGGGCAAGAGACCCAGTACTTC. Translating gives CASSLSEGGQETQYF.

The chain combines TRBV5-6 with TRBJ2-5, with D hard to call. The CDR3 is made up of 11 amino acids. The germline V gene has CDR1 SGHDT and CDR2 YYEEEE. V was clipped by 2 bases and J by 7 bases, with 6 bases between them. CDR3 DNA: TGTGCCAGCAGCTTAGCTGGGACCCAGTACTTC. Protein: CASSLAGTQYF.

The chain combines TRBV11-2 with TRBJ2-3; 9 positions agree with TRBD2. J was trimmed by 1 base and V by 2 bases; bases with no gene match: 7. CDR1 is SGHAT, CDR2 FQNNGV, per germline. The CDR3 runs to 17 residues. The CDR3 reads CASSLLGASGGTDTQYF. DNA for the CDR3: TGTGCCAGCAGCTTATTAGGGGCTAGCGGGGGCACAGATACGCAGTATTTT.

The CDR3 sequence: CASSLHRGPGELFF. CDR3 sequence (DNA): TGTGCCAGCAGCTTACACAGGGGCCCCGGGGAGCTGTTTTTT. The chain links TRBV21-1 to TRBJ2-2; TRBD1 is the table's D call and was not checked against the DNA. TRBV21-1 is a pseudogene. CDR3 length equals 14 residues.

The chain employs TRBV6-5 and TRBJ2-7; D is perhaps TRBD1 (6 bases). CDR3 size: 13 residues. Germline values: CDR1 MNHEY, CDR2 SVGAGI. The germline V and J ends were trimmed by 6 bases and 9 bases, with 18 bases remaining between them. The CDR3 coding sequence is TGTGCCAGCAGACGGGACACTCTCCGCGTGCAGTACTTC. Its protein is CASRRDTLRVQYF.

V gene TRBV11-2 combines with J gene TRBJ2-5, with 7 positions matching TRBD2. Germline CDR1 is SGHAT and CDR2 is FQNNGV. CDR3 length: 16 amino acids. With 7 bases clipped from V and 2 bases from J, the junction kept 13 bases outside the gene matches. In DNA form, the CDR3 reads TGTGCCAGCAAAGGCTGGAGTGGGGGGGTTCAAGAGACCCAGTACTTC. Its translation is CASKGWSGGVQETQYF.

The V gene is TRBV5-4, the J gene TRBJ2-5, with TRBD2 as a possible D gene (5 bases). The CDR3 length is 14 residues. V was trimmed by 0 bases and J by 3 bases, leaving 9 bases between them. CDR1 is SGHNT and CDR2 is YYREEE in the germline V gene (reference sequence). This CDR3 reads CASSLASAEETQYF. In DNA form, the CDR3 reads TGTGCCAGCAGCTTGGCCTCAGCGGAAGAGACCCAGTACTTC.

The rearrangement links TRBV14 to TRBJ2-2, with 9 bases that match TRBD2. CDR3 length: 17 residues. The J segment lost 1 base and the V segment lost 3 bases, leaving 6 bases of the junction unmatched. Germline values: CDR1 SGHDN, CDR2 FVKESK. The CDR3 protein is CASSQPRTSVNTGELFF. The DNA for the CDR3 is TGTGCCAGCAGCCAGCCCCGGACTAGCGTGAACACCGGGGAGCTGTTTTTT.

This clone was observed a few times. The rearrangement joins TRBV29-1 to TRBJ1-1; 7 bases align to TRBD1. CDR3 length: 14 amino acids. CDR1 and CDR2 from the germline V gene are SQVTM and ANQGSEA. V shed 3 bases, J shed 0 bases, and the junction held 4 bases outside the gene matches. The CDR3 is CSVDQGGMNTEAFF. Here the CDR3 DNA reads TGCAGCGTTGACCAGGGGGGAATGAACACTGAAGCTTTCTTT.

The CDR3 spells CASSIVAGDYNEQFF. DNA for the CDR3: TGTGCCAGCAGCATCGTAGCGGGGGACTACAATGAGCAGTTCTTC. The chain is built from TRBV7-2 and TRBJ2-1, with TRBD2 matching over 9 bases. The CDR3 consists of 15 residues. Germline assignment: CDR1 SGHTA and CDR2 FQGNSA. V lost 5 bases, J lost 3 bases, and 5 bases stayed unmatched.

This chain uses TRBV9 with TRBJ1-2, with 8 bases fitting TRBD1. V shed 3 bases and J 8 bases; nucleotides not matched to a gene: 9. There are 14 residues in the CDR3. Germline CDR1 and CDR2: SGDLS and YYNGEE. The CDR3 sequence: CASSEGGQAGGYTF. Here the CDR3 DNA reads TGTGCCAGCAGCGAAGGGGGACAGGCGGGGGGCTACACCTTC.

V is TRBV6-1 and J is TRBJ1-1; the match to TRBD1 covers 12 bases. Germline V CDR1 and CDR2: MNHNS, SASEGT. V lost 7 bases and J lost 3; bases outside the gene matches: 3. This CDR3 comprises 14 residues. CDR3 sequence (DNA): TGTGCCAGCATCCGGGACAGGGGGCACACTGAAGCTTTCTTT. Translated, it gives CASIRDRGHTEAFF.

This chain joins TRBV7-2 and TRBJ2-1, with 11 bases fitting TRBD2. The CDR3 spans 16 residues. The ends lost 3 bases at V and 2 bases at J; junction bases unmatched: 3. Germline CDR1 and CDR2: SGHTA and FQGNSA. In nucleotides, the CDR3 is TGTGCCAGCAGCTTTCTAGCGGGGGGAGCCTACAATGAGCAGTTCTTC. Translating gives CASSFLAGGAYNEQFF.

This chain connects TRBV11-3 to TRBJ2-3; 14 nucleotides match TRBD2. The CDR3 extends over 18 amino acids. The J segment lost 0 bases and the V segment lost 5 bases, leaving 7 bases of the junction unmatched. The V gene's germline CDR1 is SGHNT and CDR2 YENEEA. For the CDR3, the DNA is TGTGCCAGCAGCCCGGGACTAGCGGGGGCCGGCAGCACAGATACGCAGTATTTT. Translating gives CASSPGLAGAGSTDTQYF.

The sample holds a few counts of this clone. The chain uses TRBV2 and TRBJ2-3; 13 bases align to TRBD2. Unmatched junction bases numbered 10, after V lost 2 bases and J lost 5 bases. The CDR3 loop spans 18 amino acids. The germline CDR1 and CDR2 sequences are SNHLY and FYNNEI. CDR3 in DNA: TGTGCCAGCAGTGAATCTCCCACTAGCGGGGGGGCCGTAGATACGCAGTATTTT. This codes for CASSESPTSGGAVDTQYF.

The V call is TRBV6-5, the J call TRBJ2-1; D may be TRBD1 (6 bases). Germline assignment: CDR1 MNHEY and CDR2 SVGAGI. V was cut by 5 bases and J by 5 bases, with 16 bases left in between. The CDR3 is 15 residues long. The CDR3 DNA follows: TGTGCCAGCAGTCACCGGCCGAAGGGGGACAATGAGCAGTTCTTC. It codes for CASSHRPKGDNEQFF.

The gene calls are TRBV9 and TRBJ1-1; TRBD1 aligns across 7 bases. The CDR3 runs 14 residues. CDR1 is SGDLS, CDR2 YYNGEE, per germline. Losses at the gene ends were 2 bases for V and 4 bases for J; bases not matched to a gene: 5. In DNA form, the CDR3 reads TGTGCCAGCAGCGTCGACAGGGTTCTCACTGAAGCTTTCTTT. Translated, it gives CASSVDRVLTEAFF. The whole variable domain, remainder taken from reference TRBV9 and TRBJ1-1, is DSGVTQTPKHLITATGQRVTLRCSPRSGDLSVYWYQQSLDQGLQFLIQYYNGEERAKGNILERFSAQQFPDLHSELNLSSLELGDSALYFCASSVDRVLTEAFFGQGTRLTVV.